This T cell receptor (beta chain) was recorded in a study of CD8 T cells in Susac syndrome. Trimming stripped 1 base from V and 1 base from J, with 7 bases between. Germline values: CDR1 LGHDT, CDR2 YNNKEL (reference sequence). This CDR3 contains 14 residues. High-throughput TCR beta sequencing covered peripheral CD8+ and CD4+ T cells. Age- and sex-matched healthy donors served as the control group. An amount of RNA that ranged from roughly 0.45 to 1 ug was reverse transcribed with random hexamers. Amplification of TCR beta CDR3 used immunoSEQ multiplex PCR across 54 Vbeta and 13 Jbeta. TCRdb reanalysed the immunoSEQ multiplex PCR reads using MiXCR and keeps one entry per CDR3 protein. The profile shows 150,000 to 200,000 distinct CDR3 sequences, about 94% of them singletons.

The sequenced sample was CD4+ T cells from PBMCs. This chain joins TRBV3-1 and TRBJ1-1; unclear D gene. This receptor was taken from a human donor in good health. The CDR3: CASSQVQPNTEAFF. The CDR3 region has the DNA TGTGCCAGCAGCCAAGTTCAGCCGAACACTGAAGCTTTCTTT.